This is a list of T cell receptor beta chains from one sample in a study of cytomegalovirus exposure and HLA in healthy donors. Data came from immunoSEQ multiplex PCR; TCRdb stores just in-frame clones and leaves some out. The sample has roughly 180,000 clones, around 79% seen once. Sequencing input: PBMCs. These receptors came from a female donor in good health and CMV-seronegative. Each CDR3 is given with its conserved first and last residue. Fields, in order: clone size, J gene, V gene, D gene, CDR3 DNA, CDR3 protein. The D gene is left open where the match is weak. Clone size, where shown, is once, few, many, or a class for clones that have expanded.

>.|TRBJ1-1|TRBV11-2|.
TGTGCCAGCAGCTTAGTGGCTTACACTGAAGCTTTCTTT
CASSLVAYTEAFF
>.|TRBJ1-1|TRBV4-3|.
TGCGCCAGCGGACGTCGACAGTGGGACACTGAAGCTTTCTTT
CASGRRQWDTEAFF
>once|TRBJ2-7|TRBV2|TRBD1
TGTGCCAGCAGGGACAGGGGGTTTGAGCAGTACTTC
CASRDRGFEQYF
>once|TRBJ2-7|TRBV15|.
TGTGCCACCAGCAGAGCCTCAGGGTCCCACGAGCAGTACTTC
CATSRASGSHEQYF
>.|TRBJ2-6|TRBV7-6|.
TGTGCCAGCAGCTTAGTACTAGGTGGGGCCAACGTCCTGACTTTC
CASSLVLGGANVLTF
>.|TRBJ1-5|TRBV5-5|.
TGTGCCAGCAGCTTGCGTGAGGTGGCAGGCAATCAGCCCCAGCATTTT
CASSLREVAGNQPQHF
>few|TRBJ2-7|TRBV5-1|.
TGCGCCAGCAGCCCGACCCCTGTGGGACTCACCTCCTACGAGCAGTACTTC
CASSPTPVGLTSYEQYF
>once|TRBJ2-1|TRBV5-1|.
TGCGCCAGCAGCTTGACGAGCAATGAGCAGTTCTTC
CASSLTSNEQFF
>.|TRBJ2-3|TRBV28|.
TGTGCCAGCAGTTTATTCCTAGCCGCCTCCACAGATACGCAGTATTTT
CASSLFLAASTDTQYF
>.|TRBJ1-2|TRBV30|TRBD1
TGTGCCTGGAGGGGGTCCGGGACAGGGGGACGTGACTATGGCTACACCTTC
CAWRGSGTGGRDYGYTF
>.|TRBJ1-3|TRBV5-1|TRBD1
TGCGCCAGCAGCTTAAACGACAGGGCTGGAAACACCATATATTTT
CASSLNDRAGNTIYF
>few|TRBJ2-3|TRBV18|TRBD1
TGTGCCAGCTCACCCGCCCGGACAGGGATGGATACGCAGTATTTT
CASSPARTGMDTQYF
>.|TRBJ2-6|TRBV4-1|.
TGCGCCAGCAGCCGGTCTTTGGAGGACTCTGGGGCCAACGTCCTGACTTTC
CASSRSLEDSGANVLTF
>.|TRBJ2-7|TRBV14|TRBD1
TGTGCCAGCAGCCGAGGACAGGGGGGCTACTACGAGCAGTACTTC
CASSRGQGGYYEQYF
>.|TRBJ2-7|TRBV9|TRBD2
TGTGCCAGCAGCGTGACTAGCGGGGGGGCGGTTGAGCAGTACTTC
CASSVTSGGAVEQYF
>.|TRBJ2-5|TRBV15|.
TGTGCCACCAGCAGAGGATCCAGGGGGGTCGGAGAGACCCAGTACTTC
CATSRGSRGVGETQYF
>.|TRBJ2-5|TRBV28|.
TGTGCCAGCGGGGCGAGGCAGACCCAGTACTTC
CASGARQTQYF
>.|TRBJ2-1|TRBV11-2|.
TGTGCCAGCAGCTTTGGAGATCGGCTCAATGAGCAGTTCTTC
CASSFGDRLNEQFF
>few|TRBJ1-2|TRBV6-5|.
TGTGCCAGCAGTGAAGCGCCGGCTGAGCGCTACACCTTC
CASSEAPAERYTF
>.|TRBJ2-7|TRBV14|TRBD1
TGTGCCAGCAGCCACCCCGGACAGGGTGGGGAGCAGTACTTC
CASSHPGQGGEQYF
>.|TRBJ2-5|TRBV4-3|.
TGCGCCAGCAGCCAAGATACAGCTCTGGCAGAGACCCAGTACTTC
CASSQDTALAETQYF
>few|TRBJ2-3|TRBV4-2|.
TGTGCCAGCACCCCGGAGGCCAACACCCGCACAGATACGCAGTATTTT
CASTPEANTRTDTQYF
>.|TRBJ1-2|TRBV6-5|.
TGTGCCAGCAGTATTGAACGGGGCTATGGCTACACCTTC
CASSIERGYGYTF
>.|TRBJ2-7|TRBV2|.
TGTGCCAGCAGCTATCCAGGTCTCTACGAGCAGTACTTC
CASSYPGLYEQYF
>.|TRBJ2-1|TRBV19|TRBD1
TGTGCCAGTAGTTCCCCTCGGGACAGGGGGCATAGTGAGCAGTTCTTC
CASSSPRDRGHSEQFF
>few|TRBJ1-1|TRBV6-1|.
TGTGCCAGCTCCTACAGGGTGTCGGGAAGTGAAGCTTTCTTT
CASSYRVSGSEAFF
>.|TRBJ2-7|TRBV19|.
TGTGCCAGTAGTAACAGGGTAGGGTCCTACGAGCAGTACTTC
CASSNRVGSYEQYF
>.|TRBJ1-2|TRBV6-6|.
TGTGCCAGCAGTCCGGGTCAGAACTATGGCTACACCTTC
CASSPGQNYGYTF
>.|TRBJ1-4|TRBV4-3|TRBD1
TGCGCCAGCAGCCCAAGTTCGCCGAACCGGGACAGTCTTTTTTTT
CASSPSSPNRDSLFF
>.|TRBJ1-2|TRBV5-8|.
TGTGCCAGCAGCTTGGCCCCAATGGGGGGTTATGGCTACACCTTC
CASSLAPMGGYGYTF
>.|TRBJ1-1|TRBV28|TRBD1
TGTGCCAGCAGCACTAGACAGGGTGGGACTGAAGCTTTCTTT
CASSTRQGGTEAFF
>.|TRBJ2-7|TRBV4-2|TRBD1
TGTGCCAGCAGCCAGAGGGGACAGAACTACGAGCAGTACTTC
CASSQRGQNYEQYF
>.|TRBJ2-7|TRBV29-1|TRBD1
TGCAGCGCTCCCGACAGGGTCGGCGAGCAGTACTTC
CSAPDRVGEQYF
>.|TRBJ1-4|TRBV4-3|TRBD1
TGCGCCAGCAGCCAAGACAAGGACAGGGCTGGCGAAAAACTGTTTTTT
CASSQDKDRAGEKLFF
>.|TRBJ1-1|TRBV18|.
TGTGCCAGCTCACCACCGCAAAGGGGGGGGACTGAAGCTTTCTTT
CASSPPQRGGTEAFF
>.|TRBJ2-7|TRBV11-2|TRBD1
TGTGCCAGCAGCTTAGGGACAGGAGTGTACGAGCAGTACTTC
CASSLGTGVYEQYF
>.|TRBJ2-1|TRBV6-5|TRBD2
TGTGCCAGCAGTTACTCCCTCCGGGAGGGGTACAATGAGCAGTTCTTC
CASSYSLREGYNEQFF
>once|TRBJ2-6|TRBV19|.
TGTGCCAGTATTGGTCCTTTATATTCTACGACGAGGGCCAACGGCCTGACTTTC
CASIGPLYSTTRANGLTF
>.|TRBJ2-3|TRBV30|TRBD2
TGTGCCTGGAGTCCCGGACTAGCGGGATCGGCAGATACGCAGTATTTT
CAWSPGLAGSADTQYF
>.|TRBJ1-3|TRBV4-1|.
TGCGCCAGCAGCCAAGAGGAGGGCTCCTACTCTGGAAACACCATATATTTT
CASSQEEGSYSGNTIYF
>.|TRBJ2-1|TRBV4-3|TRBD2
TGCGCCAGCAGCCAAGATCTTAGCGGGGGGGCCTCGCCTCGCAATGAGCAGTTCTTC
CASSQDLSGGASPRNEQFF
>.|TRBJ1-2|TRBV30|.
TGTGCCTGGAGACAGGGCCGCTATGGCTACACCTTC
CAWRQGRYGYTF
>.|TRBJ2-2|TRBV9|TRBD2
TGTGCCAGCAGCGTAGAGGGACTAGTCGGCGGGGAGCTGTTTTTT
CASSVEGLVGGELFF
>.|TRBJ1-2|TRBV28|.
TGTGCCAGCACTGGAGGACCGAGCTATGGCTACACCTTC
CASTGGPSYGYTF
>.|TRBJ2-7|TRBV28|TRBD2
TGTGCCACTCAGGGACTAGCGATTACCTACGAGCAGTACTTC
CATQGLAITYEQYF
>once|TRBJ2-3|TRBV29-1|.
TGCAGCGTTACGGCAGGTAGCACAGATACGCAGTATTTT
CSVTAGSTDTQYF